The clone carrying this T cell receptor (beta chain) was seen many times. The antigen remains unidentified. This sample was included in a study of human T cells and chemical hapten exposure. About the study: Variability of per-sample TCR yields stemmed mainly from small differences in pooled library volume.

Each cDNA molecule in the library carried unique molecular identifiers. Authors' analysis steps: Samples had a median of around 92,000 TCRs, ranging 23,224 to 690,600. TCRdb independently ran MiXCR on the reads; one entry per CDR3 protein. Here the V and J calls rest on TCRdb's processing, not on the authors' analysis. The sample includes fewer than 150,000 distinct CDR3 sequences, 8.5% to 9% seen only once; the top ten take more than 1.3%. Total RNA was extracted from unfractionated whole blood. V trimming: 7 bases; J trimming: 0 bases; junction bases outside the gene matches: 4. The germline CDR1 and CDR2 sequences are SEHNR and FQNEAQ (reference sequence). The CDR3 covers 15 residues. Study findings and constraints: Once DPC sensitization occurred, TCRs above 1 in 1000 frequency showed no change.

Sequenced input: whole blood. The chain links TRBV7-9 to TRBJ2-2; 8 bases line up with TRBD2. This TCR was sampled from a human donor in good health. Some clones in this sample may be carry-over from other donors' samples. The CDR3 DNA reads as TGTGCCAGCACCTCCGGGGGGGCGAACACCGGGGAGCTGTTTTTT. Encoded protein: CASTSGGANTGELFF.